This T cell receptor beta chain was sequenced for a study of blood T cells in healthy people across ages. The CDR3 runs to 15 residues. Germline CDR1 reads MDHEN; CDR2 reads SYDVKM. Trimming stripped 2 bases from V and 0 bases from J, with 8 bases between. Overall study results and limits: Conclusively comparing naive with antigen-experienced cells was impossible with unsorted PBMCs.

Using a J-beta primer mix together with a sample-barcoded 5' primer, a second PCR was run for 7 to 11 cycles. Each CDR3 protein gets one entry after TCRdb re-called the 5' RACE reads with MiXCR. Among about 1 million distinct CDR3 sequences listed, 25% were seen once. This clonotype has only a few counts. The target antigen is unknown. The sample was also linked to a second study, of T cells of mothers and their children.

Material: blood. The chain employs TRBV28 and TRBJ1-5; no clear D. This receptor was identified in a girl aged 2-10 years in good health. The CDR3 sequence: CASSLRRISNQPQHF. Written as DNA, the CDR3 is TGTGCCAGCAGTTTAAGACGGATTAGCAATCAGCCCCAGCATTTT.